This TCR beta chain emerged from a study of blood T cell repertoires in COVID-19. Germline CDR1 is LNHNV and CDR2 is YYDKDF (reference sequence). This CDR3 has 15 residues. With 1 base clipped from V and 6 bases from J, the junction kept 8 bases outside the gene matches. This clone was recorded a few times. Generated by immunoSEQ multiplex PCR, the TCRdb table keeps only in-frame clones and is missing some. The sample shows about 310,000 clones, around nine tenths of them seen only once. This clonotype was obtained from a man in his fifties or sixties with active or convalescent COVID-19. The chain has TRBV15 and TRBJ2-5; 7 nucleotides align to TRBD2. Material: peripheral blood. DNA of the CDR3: TGTGCCACCAGCAGAGGAGGGGAGGGGAGTCAGACCCAGTACTTC. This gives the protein CATSRGGEGSQTQYF.